This T cell receptor (beta chain) derives from a study of CD8+ T cells in alopecia areata. Study at large: Treatment of the treated patients consisted of oral tofacitinib, 5 to 10 mg twice daily. Tofacitinib lasted 6 to 18 months, then 6 months off drug.

CDR3 length equals 15 residues. The V gene lost 0 bases and the J gene lost 4 bases, with 12 bases spanning the gap. Germline V gene sequence: CDR1 SGHTA, CDR2 FQGNSA. Specified treatment: oral pan-JAK inhibitor, 5-10 mg twice daily. Following RNA extraction, reverse transcription yielded cDNA that acted as the sequencing template. Measured with immunoSEQ multiplex PCR; TCRdb has only the in-frame clones, and not every one. The data contain 110,000 or so clones, 50% to 65% of them seen just once; the ten biggest clones take up about 3.3%. This clone has just a few counts. V and J are TRBV7-2 and TRBJ1-2; D remains unclear. This sample comprised CD4+ T cells sorted from blood, obtained at week 24, from a patient treated with tofacitinib. The TCR was taken from a human donor with alopecia areata. This CDR3 reads CASSLAGRIGYGYTF. CDR3 sequence (DNA): TGTGCCAGCAGCTTAGCTGGGAGGATAGGCTATGGCTACACCTTC. Filled out from reference TRBV7-2 and TRBJ1-2, the complete variable domain reads GAGVSQSPSNKVTEKGKDVELRCDPISGHTALYWYRQSLGQGLEFLIYFQGNSAPDKSGLPSDRFSAERTGGSVSTLTIQRTQQEDSAVYLCASSLAGRIGYGYTFGSGTRLTVV.